The 9 T cell receptor beta chains below come from one sample, sequenced in a study of T cell repertoires in cytomegalovirus infection. MiXCR was run by TCRdb on the reads, yielding one entry per CDR3 protein. The table shows almost 300,000 distinct CDR3 sequences, with around 9.6% occurring only once. Sequencing used PBMCs. These receptors came from a human donor in good health (CMV status not recorded). Some clones in this sample may be carry-over from other donors' samples.

This clonotype was counted many times. The chain recombines TRBV10-3 with TRBJ2-3, with D possibly TRBD2 on 5 matching bases. Looked up from germline, CDR1 is ENHRY and CDR2 is SYGVKD. The CDR3 extends over 15 amino acids. V lost 3 bases and J lost 2, with 12 bases in between. The CDR3 DNA follows: TGTGCCATCAGTGATAGCGACACAGCCACAGATACGCAGTATTTT. Residues: CAISDSDTATDTQYF.

J is TRBJ2-2 and V is TRBV5-5; tentatively, D is TRBD2 (6 bases). CDR3 length: 14 residues. V lost 0 bases to trimming and J lost 4 bases, with 7 bases between them. From germline, CDR1 is SGHKS and CDR2 YYEKEE (reference sequence). The CDR3 protein is CASSLAEGTGELFF. The CDR3 DNA reads as TGTGCCAGCAGCTTGGCGGAGGGCACCGGGGAGCTGTTTTTT.

This clonotype was counted many times. The V call is TRBV29-1, the J call TRBJ1-1; D gene uncertain. Per germline, CDR1 SQVTM and CDR2 ANQGSEA. Trimming left V 4 bases short and J 5 bases short, with 11 bases between. This CDR3 contains 12 residues. CDR3 sequence: CSVVMRATEAFF. For the CDR3, the DNA is TGCAGCGTTGTGATGCGTGCTACTGAAGCTTTCTTT.

This clonotype occurred a few times. This sequence joins TRBV12-3 or TRBV12-4 and TRBJ2-7; a possible D gene is TRBD1 (5 bases). There are 13 residues in the CDR3. Between the trimmed V and J ends, which lost 1 base and 3 bases, there was a span of 7 bases. The CDR3 DNA is TGTGCCAGCAGTTTAGGCAGGGTCTACGAGCAGTACTTC. Protein sequence: CASSLGRVYEQYF.

This clonotype was detected ten times or more. This chain joins TRBV28 and TRBJ2-1; 9 bases are shared with TRBD1. V lost 7 bases and J lost 6; bases outside the gene matches: 10. Germline loops: CDR1 MDHEN, CDR2 SYDVKM. The CDR3 has 15 residues. CDR3 in amino acids: CASNRGDRAINEQFF. For the CDR3, the DNA is TGTGCCAGCAACCGAGGGGACAGGGCCATCAATGAGCAGTTCTTC.

The sample holds many counts of this clonotype. The chain links TRBV2 to TRBJ2-5; 9 bases match TRBD1. The germline gives CDR1 SNHLY, CDR2 FYNNEI. CDR3 length equals 13 residues. V was clipped by 3 bases and J by 8 bases; unmatched bases: 4. The CDR3 is CASSEGQGSTQYF. The CDR3 nucleotides are TGTGCCAGCAGTGAGGGACAGGGTAGCACCCAGTACTTC.

This clonotype was observed at least ten times. The genes are TRBV28 and TRBJ2-7; no firm D call. The CDR3 contains 13 residues. Per the germline V gene, CDR1 is MDHEN and CDR2 is SYDVKM. Trimming left V 5 bases short and J 0 bases short, with 8 bases between. CDR3 DNA: TGTGCCAGCAGTCCCGGATCCTCCTACGAGCAGTACGTC. The encoded protein is CASSPGSSYEQYV.

The chain has TRBV20-1 and TRBJ2-5; D might be TRBD2 (6 bases). Trimming took off 5 bases at V and 5 bases at J, with 15 bases between the two ends. The CDR3 sequence is 13 residues long. From germline, CDR1 is DFQATT and CDR2 SNEGSKA (reference sequence). The CDR3 loop is CSAPMGGGETQYF. DNA for the CDR3: TGCAGTGCTCCCATGGGGGGTGGCGAGACCCAGTACTTC.

This clonotype occurred many times. The V gene is TRBV3-1, the J gene TRBJ2-1, with TRBD2 matching 8 bases. This CDR3 spans 18 amino acids. CDR1 LGHDT and CDR2 YNNKEL come from the germline V gene (reference sequence). The junction had 10 bases not matched to a gene; V was cut back by 2 bases and J by 1 base. CDR3: CASSQRFLSGASYNEQFF. The CDR3 nucleotides read TGTGCCAGCAGCCAAAGGTTCCTTAGCGGGGCGTCCTACAATGAGCAGTTCTTC.